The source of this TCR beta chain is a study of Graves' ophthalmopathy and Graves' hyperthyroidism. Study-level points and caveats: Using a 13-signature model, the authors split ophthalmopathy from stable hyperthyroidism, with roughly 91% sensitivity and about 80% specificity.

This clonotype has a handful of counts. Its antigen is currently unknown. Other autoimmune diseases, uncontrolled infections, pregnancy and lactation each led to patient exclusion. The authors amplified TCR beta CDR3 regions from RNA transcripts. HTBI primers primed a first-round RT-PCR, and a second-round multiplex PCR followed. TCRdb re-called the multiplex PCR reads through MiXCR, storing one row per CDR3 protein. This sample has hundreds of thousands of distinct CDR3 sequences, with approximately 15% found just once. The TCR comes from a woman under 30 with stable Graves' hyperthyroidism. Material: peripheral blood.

The chain's CDR3 is CASTLGQPGNQPQHF. In DNA, the CDR3 is TGTGCCAGTACCTTGGGACAGCCAGGCAATCAGCCCCAGCATTTT. J is TRBJ1-5 and V is TRBV19; 7 bases are shared with TRBD1. Germline V gene sequence: CDR1 LNHDA, CDR2 SQIVND (reference sequence). V trimming: 7 bases; J trimming: 2 bases; junction bases outside the gene matches: 8. The CDR3 is 15 residues long.